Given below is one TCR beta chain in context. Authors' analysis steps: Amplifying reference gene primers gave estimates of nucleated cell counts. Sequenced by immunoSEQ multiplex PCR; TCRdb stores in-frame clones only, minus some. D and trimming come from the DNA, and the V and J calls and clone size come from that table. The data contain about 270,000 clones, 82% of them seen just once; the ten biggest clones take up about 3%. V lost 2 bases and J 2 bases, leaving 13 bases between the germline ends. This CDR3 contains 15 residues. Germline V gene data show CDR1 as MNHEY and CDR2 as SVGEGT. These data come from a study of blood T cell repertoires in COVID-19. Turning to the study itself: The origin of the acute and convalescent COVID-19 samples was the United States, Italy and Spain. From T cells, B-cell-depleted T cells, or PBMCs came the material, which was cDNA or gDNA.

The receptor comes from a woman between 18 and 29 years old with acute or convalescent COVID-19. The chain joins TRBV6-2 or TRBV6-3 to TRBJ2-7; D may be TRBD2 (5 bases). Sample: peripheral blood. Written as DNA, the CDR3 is TGTGCCAGCAGTTACGAGGCGGGCACCGCCTACGAGCAGTACTTC. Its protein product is CASSYEAGTAYEQYF.